These T cell receptor beta chains were read from a single sample in a study of blood T cell repertoires in COVID-19. Profiled with immunoSEQ multiplex PCR; TCRdb holds only in-frame clones, not every one. The repertoire holds hundreds of thousands of clones, with 89% as singletons. Sequencing input: peripheral blood. The receptors derive from a woman in her twenties or thirties with COVID-19, enrolled during active disease. The CDR3 runs from the conserved cysteine through the conserved F or W. D genes are given only for firm matches. The size entry is marked missing in some rows and otherwise reads once, few, many or a size class.

TRBJ2-2,NA,NA,TRBV30,CAWNPGLYTGELFF,TGTGCCTGGAACCCGGGACTTTACACCGGGGAGCTGTTTTTT
TRBJ2-7,TRBD2,few,TRBV7-9,CASRVSSGGASEQYF,TGTGCCAGCAGAGTCTCGAGCGGGGGGGCGTCCGAGCAGTACTTC
TRBJ1-1,TRBD1,NA,TRBV27,CASSKTGSTEAFF,TGTGCCAGCAGTAAGACAGGGAGCACTGAAGCTTTCTTT
TRBJ2-7,TRBD1,NA,TRBV19,CASSGWDRVYEQYF,TGTGCCAGTAGCGGTTGGGACAGGGTATACGAGCAGTACTTC
TRBJ1-1,TRBD1,once,TRBV24-1,CATSDDRTGGAWGF,TGTGCCACCAGTGATGATCGGACAGGGGGCGCCTGGGGATTT
TRBJ1-2,TRBD1,NA,TRBV29-1,CSVLVRSRGRTNYGYTF,TGCAGCGTTTTGGTACGGTCGAGGGGGCGGACTAACTATGGCTACACCTTC
TRBJ1-1,TRBD1,once,TRBV19,CASIGGTVNTEAFF,TGTGCCAGTATAGGGGGCACCGTGAACACTGAAGCTTTCTTT
TRBJ2-1,NA,NA,TRBV7-6,CASSLGQRYNEQFF,TGTGCCAGCAGCTTAGGCCAGAGGTACAATGAGCAGTTCTTC
TRBJ1-4,NA,NA,TRBV20-1,CSASLEQGSEKLFF,TGCAGTGCTAGTTTGGAACAGGGATCCGAAAAACTGTTTTTT
TRBJ1-1,TRBD1,few,TRBV6-1,CASSETGWGTEAFF,TGTGCCAGCAGTGAGACAGGGTGGGGGACTGAAGCTTTCTTT
TRBJ1-2,NA,NA,TRBV3-1/TRBV3-2,CASSQENSGLTNYGYTF,TGTGCCAGCAGCCAAGAAAACAGCGGACTTACTAACTATGGCTACACCTTC
TRBJ1-4,TRBD1,NA,TRBV5-1,CASSPGTGGTTNEKLFF,TGCGCCAGCAGCCCCGGGACAGGGGGCACAACTAATGAAAAACTGTTTTTT
TRBJ1-6,NA,NA,TRBV7-6,CASSLAATSGSPLHF,TGTGCCAGCAGCTTGGCAGCGACCTCAGGGTCACCCCTCCACTTT
TRBJ1-2,TRBD1,once,TRBV7-2,CASSAAMDRGVYGYTF,TGTGCCAGCAGCGCAGCTATGGACAGGGGCGTCTATGGCTACACCTTC